These T cell receptor beta chains were read from a single sample in a study of control samples from healthy donors and cancer patients. Libraries were prepared by immunoSEQ multiplex PCR; TCRdb keeps only in-frame clonotypes and omits some of them. The table lists about 63,000 clones, 65% to 90% of them singletons, with over 4.5% in the top ten. The sequencing input was blood. The receptors shown here come from a man in his forties or fifties in good health. The CDR3 runs from the conserved cysteine through the conserved F or W. The D gene is left open where the match is weak. A row's size may be missing; if present it is once, few, many or a size class.

v_call	j_call	d_call	clone_size	cdr3_aa	cdr3_nt
TRBV3-1/TRBV3-2	TRBJ2-5	NA	once	CASSPWVPGETQYF	TGTGCCAGCAGCCCGTGGGTGCCTGGAGAGACCCAGTACTTC
TRBV30	TRBJ1-6	NA	NA	CAWSLRGSSPLHF	TGTGCCTGGAGTCTCAGGGGATCCTCACCCCTCCACTTT
TRBV9	TRBJ1-4	NA	NA	CASSVATGQRNEKLFF	TGTGCCAGCAGCGTAGCTACGGGCCAAAGAAATGAAAAACTGTTTTTT
TRBV7-2	TRBJ1-1	NA	NA	CASSSGQPGNTEAFF	TGTGCCAGCAGCTCAGGACAGCCCGGGAACACTGAAGCTTTCTTT
TRBV5-1	TRBJ2-7	NA	NA	CASSLAVNSYEQYF	TGCGCCAGCAGCCTTGCGGTGAACAGCTACGAGCAGTACTTC
TRBV19	TRBJ2-7	NA	NA	CASSRRLAYEQYF	TGTGCCAGTAGTAGAAGACTAGCCTACGAGCAGTACTTC
TRBV12-1	TRBJ1-1	NA	NA	CASSFVGVTGRGTEAFF	TGTGCCAGCAGCTTTGTCGGGGTAACAGGGAGGGGCACTGAAGCTTTCTTT
TRBV5-6	TRBJ2-7	TRBD2	NA	CASSLEGLAGGEQYF	TGTGCCAGCAGCTTGGAGGGGCTAGCGGGGGGCGAGCAGTACTTC
TRBV27	TRBJ2-7	TRBD1	NA	CASSLFWDREYEQYF	TGTGCCAGCAGTTTATTCTGGGACAGAGAGTACGAGCAGTACTTC
TRBV29-1	TRBJ1-1	TRBD1	NA	CSAGRGQGSEAFF	TGCAGCGCTGGAAGGGGACAGGGGTCTGAAGCTTTCTTT
TRBV7-3	TRBJ1-2	NA	NA	CASSLDGDNYGYTF	TGTGCCAGCAGCTTAGACGGAGATAACTATGGCTACACCTTC
TRBV12-3/TRBV12-4	TRBJ1-3	NA	NA	CASSLSGNTIYF	TGTGCCAGCAGCCTGTCCGGTAACACCATATATTTT
TRBV5-5	TRBJ2-5	NA	NA	CASSLVGGQVETQYF	TGTGCCAGCAGCTTGGTCGGGGGCCAGGTGGAGACCCAGTACTTC
TRBV5-4	TRBJ2-7	TRBD1	NA	CASSRDRTDYEQYF	TGTGCCAGCAGTCGGGACAGGACTGATTACGAGCAGTACTTC
TRBV5-6	TRBJ1-1	TRBD1	NA	CASSQGQGAVVTEAFF	TGTGCCAGCAGTCAGGGACAGGGGGCAGTAGTGACTGAAGCTTTCTTT
TRBV5-1	TRBJ1-1	NA	NA	CASTLNGGNTEAFF	TGCGCCAGCACCCTCAATGGGGGAAACACTGAAGCTTTCTTT
TRBV27	TRBJ1-3	TRBD1	NA	CASSLRQGAGNTIYF	TGTGCCAGCAGTTTGAGACAGGGGGCTGGAAACACCATATATTTT
TRBV18	TRBJ1-5	NA	NA	CASSPAGRNQPQHF	TGTGCCAGCTCACCGGCAGGTCGCAATCAGCCCCAGCATTTT
TRBV5-1	TRBJ1-4	TRBD1	few	CASSWGPGQAPTNEKLFF	TGCGCCAGCAGCTGGGGACCGGGACAGGCGCCAACTAATGAAAAACTGTTTTTT
TRBV7-3	TRBJ2-1	TRBD2	NA	CASSSKRTSGSRSYNEQFF	TGTGCCAGCAGCTCTAAGAGGACTAGCGGGAGTAGGTCCTACAATGAGCAGTTCTTC
TRBV6-5	TRBJ1-6	NA	NA	CASSYWSGRKNSPLHF	TGTGCCAGCAGTTACTGGTCAGGGCGAAAAAATTCACCCCTCCACTTT
TRBV7-9	TRBJ2-7	NA	NA	CASSLEAGSSYEQYF	TGTGCCAGCAGCTTAGAGGCGGGATCAAGCTACGAGCAGTACTTC
TRBV20-1	TRBJ2-1	NA	once	CSASHWRGRDEQFF	TGCAGTGCTAGTCATTGGCGGGGGCGCGATGAGCAGTTCTTC
TRBV9	TRBJ2-1	NA	NA	CASSVVSQNNEQFF	TGTGCCAGCAGCGTAGTGTCACAGAACAATGAGCAGTTCTTC
TRBV5-5	TRBJ1-2	NA	NA	CASSFQGPGYTF	TGTGCCAGCAGCTTTCAAGGACCTGGCTACACCTTC
TRBV6-5	TRBJ2-1	TRBD1	NA	CASSKTGGGGNEQFF	TGTGCCAGCAGCAAGACAGGGGGCGGGGGCAATGAGCAGTTCTTC
TRBV7-9	TRBJ1-5	NA	few	CASSLGNQPQHF	TGTGCCAGCAGCTTAGGGAATCAGCCCCAGCATTTT
TRBV5-1	TRBJ2-3	NA	NA	CASRLVGTSTDTQYF	TGCGCCAGCAGATTGGTGGGGACTAGCACAGATACGCAGTATTTT
TRBV18	TRBJ1-5	TRBD1	NA	CASSPFGGGEGSNQPQHF	TGTGCCAGCTCACCATTCGGAGGGGGCGAGGGGAGCAATCAGCCCCAGCATTTT
TRBV29-1	TRBJ1-1	TRBD1	NA	CSVADRGNTEAFF	TGCAGCGTGGCCGACAGGGGGAACACTGAAGCTTTCTTT
TRBV24-1	TRBJ2-1	NA	once	CATSDVTGTKQFF	TGTGCCACCAGTGATGTCACCGGGACAAAGCAGTTCTTC
TRBV5-4	TRBJ1-1	NA	NA	CASSSRVGGLNTEAFF	TGTGCCAGCAGCTCCCGAGTTGGGGGCCTGAACACTGAAGCTTTCTTT
TRBV18	TRBJ2-1	TRBD1	NA	CASSPPFQGDNEQFF	TGTGCCAGCTCACCACCTTTCCAGGGGGACAATGAGCAGTTCTTC
TRBV30	TRBJ2-7	TRBD1	few	CAGDRGNEQYF	TGTGCCGGGGACAGGGGCAACGAGCAGTACTTC
TRBV11-3	TRBJ1-1	NA	NA	CASSPIMNTEAFF	TGTGCCAGCAGCCCTATCATGAACACTGAAGCTTTCTTT
TRBV29-1	TRBJ1-4	NA	NA	CSVGQGRGEKLFF	TGCAGCGTTGGGCAGGGGAGAGGGGAAAAACTGTTTTTT